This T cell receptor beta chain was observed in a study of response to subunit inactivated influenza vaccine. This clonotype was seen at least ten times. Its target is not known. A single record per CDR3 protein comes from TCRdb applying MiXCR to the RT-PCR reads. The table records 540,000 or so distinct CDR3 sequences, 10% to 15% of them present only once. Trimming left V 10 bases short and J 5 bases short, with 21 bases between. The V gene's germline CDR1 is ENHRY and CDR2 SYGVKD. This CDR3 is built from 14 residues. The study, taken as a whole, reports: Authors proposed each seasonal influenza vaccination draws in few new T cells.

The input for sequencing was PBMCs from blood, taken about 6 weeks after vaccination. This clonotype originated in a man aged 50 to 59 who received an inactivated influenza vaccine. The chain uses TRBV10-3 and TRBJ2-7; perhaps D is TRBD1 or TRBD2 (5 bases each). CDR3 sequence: CATNYRDGGDEQYF. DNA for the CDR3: TGTGCCACGAACTACCGGGACGGAGGTGACGAGCAGTACTTC.